The source of this T cell receptor beta chain is a study of beta chain features in type 1 diabetes. Study-wide points: Among all four CD4+ subsets, Type 1 diabetes patients had TCRB CDR3s that were moderately but significantly shorter.

This CDR3 spans 14 amino acids. The germline V and J ends were trimmed by 3 bases and 2 bases, with 8 bases remaining between them. The germline gives CDR1 SEHNR, CDR2 FQNEAQ (reference sequence). For this clone: The antigen remains unidentified.

Isolated RNA was reverse transcribed in full, so expressed TCRB transcripts were sequenced. The data were produced by immunoSEQ multiplex PCR, yet TCRdb's version contains in-frame clones alone and is incomplete. The sample lists about 170,000 clones; 7.8% were seen once. J is TRBJ1-5 and V is TRBV7-9, with D perhaps matching TRBD1 (5 bases). The TCR sequence derives from a woman in her 40s with type 1 diabetes. Input material: central memory CD4+ T cells from blood. The CDR3 DNA sequence: TGTGCCAGCAGCTTTCAACAGGGCAATCAGCCCCAGCATTTT. It specifies CASSFQQGNQPQHF.